This is a list of T cell receptor beta chains from one sample in a study of blood T cell repertoires in COVID-19. Sequenced by immunoSEQ multiplex PCR; TCRdb stores in-frame clones only, minus some. This table holds 150,000 or so clones, roughly 83% found once. Sequenced material: PBMCs or T cells enriched from blood (not recorded which). These receptors all stem from a man between 65 and 85 years old who had been exposed to COVID-19. CDR3s include the opening cysteine and the closing phenylalanine or tryptophan. The D gene is left open where the match is weak. The size of a clone is reported for some rows only, either as once, few or many, or as a class for expanded clones.

v_gene	d_gene	j_gene	abundance	CDR3nt	CDR3aa
TRBV5-1	-	TRBJ1-1	-	TGCGCCAGCAGCTTGGATAGACAGTACATGAACACTGAAGCTTTCTTT	CASSLDRQYMNTEAFF
TRBV20-1	-	TRBJ1-2	-	TGCAGTGCTAGTTCGCGTAAAGATGGTGGCTACACCTTC	CSASSRKDGGYTF
TRBV7-8	-	TRBJ2-3	few	TGTGCCAGCAGCTTAGAAGGGGATGGAGGGGCCGGTGATACGCAGTATTTT	CASSLEGDGGAGDTQYF
TRBV27	-	TRBJ1-5	-	TGTGCCAGCAGTTTGAACGGGGATAGCAATCAGCCCCAGCATTTT	CASSLNGDSNQPQHF
TRBV11-2	-	TRBJ1-2	-	TGTGCCAGCAGCTTAGATCGGAAAGGAGCTAACTATGGCTACACCTTC	CASSLDRKGANYGYTF
TRBV3-1/TRBV3-2	TRBD2	TRBJ2-2	-	TGTGCCAGCAGCCAAGGACTAGCGGGGGGGATGGACACCGGGGAGCTGTTTTTT	CASSQGLAGGMDTGELFF
TRBV19	-	TRBJ2-1	-	TGTGCCAGTAGTATATTGACAGGTGGATCCTACAATGAGCAGTTCTTC	CASSILTGGSYNEQFF
TRBV29-1	-	TRBJ2-3	-	TGCAGCGTGGGGGGGGGCTCTGCGGACACAGATACGCAGTATTTT	CSVGGGSADTDTQYF
TRBV7-8	TRBD2	TRBJ2-5	-	TGTGCCAGCGCGTCGGGGGGAGCGGGGACCCAGTACTTC	CASASGGAGTQYF
TRBV9	TRBD2	TRBJ2-3	-	TGTGCCAGCAGCGGGACTAGCGGGAGTCCCTCAGATACGCAGTATTTT	CASSGTSGSPSDTQYF
TRBV7-2	TRBD1	TRBJ1-5	-	TGTGCCAGCAGCTCACCCCAGGGGGCGCAGGTTTTGCAGCCCCAGCATTTT	CASSSPQGAQVLQPQHF
TRBV28	-	TRBJ1-2	once	TGTGCCAGCAGTCCGGGGGGACACTATGGCTACACCTTC	CASSPGGHYGYTF
TRBV12-3/TRBV12-4	-	TRBJ2-5	-	TGTGCCAGCAGTTTAGAGGGGCGAGAGACCCAGTACTTC	CASSLEGRETQYF
TRBV30	TRBD1	TRBJ1-5	-	TGTGCCTGGAGCCTTGGGACAGGGGCTCAGCCCCAGCATTTT	CAWSLGTGAQPQHF
TRBV28	TRBD2	TRBJ2-3	-	TGTGCCAGCAGTTTACTCGCGGGAGGGCTAGGTACGCAGTATTTT	CASSLLAGGLGTQYF
TRBV18	TRBD1	TRBJ1-1	-	TGTGCCAGCTCATTCGGACAGGATGGGAACACTGAAGCTTTCTTT	CASSFGQDGNTEAFF
TRBV5-1	TRBD2	TRBJ2-1	-	TGCGCCAGCAGCTTGTCTGCGGGAGTAACTTCCTACAATGAGCAGTTCTTC	CASSLSAGVTSYNEQFF
TRBV5-1	-	TRBJ2-7	-	TGCGCCAGCAGCTCGGACATTCGGAGCGAGCAGTACTTC	CASSSDIRSEQYF
TRBV7-9	-	TRBJ2-3	-	TGTGCCAGCAGCTTGTCCTACACAGATACGCAGTATTTT	CASSLSYTDTQYF
TRBV7-9	TRBD1	TRBJ1-2	once	TGTGCCAGCAGCCCGCCCACAGGGGGCAGTACTTATGGCTACACCTTC	CASSPPTGGSTYGYTF
TRBV5-5	TRBD2	TRBJ2-1	-	TGTGCCAGCAGCTTGGGACTAGCGGGAACTGAGCAGTTCTTC	CASSLGLAGTEQFF
TRBV5-8	-	TRBJ2-3	-	TGTGCCAGCAGCTTGGATCGGGGGAGGACAGATACGCAGTATTTT	CASSLDRGRTDTQYF
TRBV3-1/TRBV3-2	-	TRBJ2-1	few	TGTGCCAGCAGCCAAGAGAGGAATGAGCAGTTCTTC	CASSQERNEQFF
TRBV19	TRBD2	TRBJ2-7	-	TGTGCCAGTAGCGATCCCGGGACTAGCACTTACGAGCAGTACTTC	CASSDPGTSTYEQYF
TRBV24-1	TRBD1	TRBJ1-5	-	TGTGCCACCAGTGGGGACAGGGGGCTATTTTTCAATCAGCCCCAGCATTTT	CATSGDRGLFFNQPQHF
TRBV5-1	TRBD1	TRBJ2-1	-	TGCGCCAGCAGGATGGGACAGGGGAGGAATGAGCAGTTCTTC	CASRMGQGRNEQFF
TRBV30	TRBD1	TRBJ1-1	-	TGTGCCTGGAAGCGGACAGGAGGGAACACTGAAGCTTTCTTT	CAWKRTGGNTEAFF
TRBV5-1	-	TRBJ2-2	-	TGCGCCAGCAGCTTGTTGAGATACGACACCGGGGAGCTGTTTTTT	CASSLLRYDTGELFF
TRBV11-2	TRBD2	TRBJ2-7	-	TGTGCCAGCAGCTTAGTTGGCTGGGGGGGCTCCTACGAGCAGTACTTC	CASSLVGWGGSYEQYF